A selection of T cell receptor beta chains follows, all from one sample in a study of cytomegalovirus exposure and HLA in healthy donors. Some clones are missing from TCRdb's copy, which holds only in-frame ones; the method was immunoSEQ multiplex PCR. This repertoire shows tens of thousands of clones, approximately 71% found once; its top ten account for roughly 5.5%. The sequencing sample was made of PBMCs. The receptors originated from a man over 45 in good health and CMV-seronegative. Each CDR3 is given with its conserved first and last residue. Fields, in order: V gene, J gene, clone size, D gene, CDR3 DNA, CDR3 protein. D genes are given only for firm matches. Part of the rows lack a size; the others show once, few, many or a class for expanded clones.

v_gene: TRBV15
j_gene: TRBJ1-2
abundance: -
d_gene: -
CDR3nt: TGTGCCACCAGCAGAGACGACAGTCCCTATGGCTACACCTTC
CDR3aa: CATSRDDSPYGYTF

v_gene: TRBV18
j_gene: TRBJ1-6
abundance: -
d_gene: TRBD1
CDR3nt: TGTGCCAGCTCATCGAGGTTCGACAGGGATGCCTCCTATAATTCACCCCTCCACTTT
CDR3aa: CASSSRFDRDASYNSPLHF

v_gene: TRBV5-4
j_gene: TRBJ1-1
abundance: -
d_gene: -
CDR3nt: TGTGCCAGCAGCTTGGCCGTGGGGGCGGGCACTGAAGCTTTCTTT
CDR3aa: CASSLAVGAGTEAFF

v_gene: TRBV4-3
j_gene: TRBJ1-2
abundance: -
d_gene: -
CDR3nt: TGCGCCAGCAGCCTCAGGGGAGGCTACACCTTC
CDR3aa: CASSLRGGYTF

v_gene: TRBV15
j_gene: TRBJ1-3
abundance: -
d_gene: TRBD1
CDR3nt: TGTGCCACCAGCAAAAAGGGACAGTACTCTGGAAACACCATATATTTT
CDR3aa: CATSKKGQYSGNTIYF

v_gene: TRBV29-1
j_gene: TRBJ1-5
abundance: -
d_gene: TRBD1
CDR3nt: TGCAGCGTAGGGACAGGGAGGATGAATCAGCCCCAGCATTTT
CDR3aa: CSVGTGRMNQPQHF

v_gene: TRBV5-1
j_gene: TRBJ1-1
abundance: -
d_gene: TRBD1
CDR3nt: TGCGCCAGCAGCTTGCTAGCAGGGGGTGAAGCTTTCTTT
CDR3aa: CASSLLAGGEAFF

v_gene: TRBV27
j_gene: TRBJ1-2
abundance: -
d_gene: TRBD1
CDR3nt: TGTGCCAGCAGTTCAGGGGGCTATGGCTACACCTTC
CDR3aa: CASSSGGYGYTF

v_gene: TRBV27
j_gene: TRBJ2-2
abundance: -
d_gene: TRBD2
CDR3nt: TGTGCCAGCAGTCCTAGCGGGGGGGCCCGGGAGCTGTTTTTT
CDR3aa: CASSPSGGARELFF

v_gene: TRBV4-2
j_gene: TRBJ2-5
abundance: -
d_gene: -
CDR3nt: TGTGCCAGCAGCCAGCGTAGCCTACACCAAGAGACCCAGTACTTC
CDR3aa: CASSQRSLHQETQYF

v_gene: TRBV29-1
j_gene: TRBJ2-5
abundance: few
d_gene: -
CDR3nt: TGCAGCGTCCGCTGGGAGCAAGAGACCCAGTACTTC
CDR3aa: CSVRWEQETQYF

v_gene: TRBV7-8
j_gene: TRBJ2-2
abundance: once
d_gene: TRBD2
CDR3nt: TGTGCCAGCGGGGGGGGTAGCGGGGACCCACGAGAGCTGTTTTTT
CDR3aa: CASGGGSGDPRELFF

v_gene: TRBV6-5
j_gene: TRBJ2-5
abundance: -
d_gene: TRBD2
CDR3nt: TGTGCCAGCAGTTACTCGCGGGGGACTCAAGAGACCCAGTACTTC
CDR3aa: CASSYSRGTQETQYF

v_gene: TRBV6-5
j_gene: TRBJ1-3
abundance: -
d_gene: TRBD1
CDR3nt: TGTGCCAGCAGAAATCGGGGACAGCGAAACACCATATATTTT
CDR3aa: CASRNRGQRNTIYF

v_gene: TRBV5-1
j_gene: TRBJ2-7
abundance: -
d_gene: -
CDR3nt: TGCGCCAGCAGCTTGCCCTCGGACAGCCGGAAGTACTTC
CDR3aa: CASSLPSDSRKYF

v_gene: TRBV29-1
j_gene: TRBJ2-3
abundance: -
d_gene: TRBD1
CDR3nt: TGCAGCGTCACCCCAGACAGGGTTGGTGCAGATACGCAGTATTTT
CDR3aa: CSVTPDRVGADTQYF

v_gene: TRBV10-3
j_gene: TRBJ2-3
abundance: few
d_gene: TRBD1
CDR3nt: TGTGCCATCAGGCCGGGACAGGGGGCAGATACGCAGTATTTT
CDR3aa: CAIRPGQGADTQYF

v_gene: TRBV19
j_gene: TRBJ1-1
abundance: few
d_gene: TRBD1
CDR3nt: TGTGCCAGTAGTTTCACAGGGGCGAACACTGAAGCTTTCTTT
CDR3aa: CASSFTGANTEAFF